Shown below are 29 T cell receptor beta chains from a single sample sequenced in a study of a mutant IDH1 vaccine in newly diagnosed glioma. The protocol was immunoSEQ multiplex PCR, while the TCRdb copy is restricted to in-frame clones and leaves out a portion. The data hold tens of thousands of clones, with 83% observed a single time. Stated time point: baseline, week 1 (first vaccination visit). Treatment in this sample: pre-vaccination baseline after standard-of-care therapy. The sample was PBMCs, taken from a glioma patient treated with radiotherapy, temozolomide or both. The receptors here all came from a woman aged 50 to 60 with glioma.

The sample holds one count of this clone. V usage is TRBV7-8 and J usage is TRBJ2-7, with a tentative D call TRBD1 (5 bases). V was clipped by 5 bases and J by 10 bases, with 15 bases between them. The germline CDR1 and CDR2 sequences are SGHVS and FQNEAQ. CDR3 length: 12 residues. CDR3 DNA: TGTGCCAGCAGCGGGGCGGCTCTACGACAGTACTTC. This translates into CASSGAALRQYF.

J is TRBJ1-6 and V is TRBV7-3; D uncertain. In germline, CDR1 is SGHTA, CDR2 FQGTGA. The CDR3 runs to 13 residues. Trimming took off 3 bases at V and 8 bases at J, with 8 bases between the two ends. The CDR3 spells CASSFIEDSPLHF. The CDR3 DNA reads TGTGCCAGCAGCTTCATTGAGGATTCACCCCTCCACTTT.

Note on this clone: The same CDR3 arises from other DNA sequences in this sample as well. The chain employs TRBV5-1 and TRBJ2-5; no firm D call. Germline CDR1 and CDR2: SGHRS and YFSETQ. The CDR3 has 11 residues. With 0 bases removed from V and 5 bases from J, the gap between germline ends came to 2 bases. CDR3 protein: CASSLEETQYF. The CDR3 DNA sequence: TGCGCCAGCAGCTTGGAGGAGACCCAGTACTTC.

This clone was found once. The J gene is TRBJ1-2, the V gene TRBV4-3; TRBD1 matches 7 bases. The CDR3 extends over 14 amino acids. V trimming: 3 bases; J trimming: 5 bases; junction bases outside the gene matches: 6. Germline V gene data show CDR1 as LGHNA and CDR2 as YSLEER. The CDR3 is CASSQSGGWYGYTF. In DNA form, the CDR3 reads TGCGCCAGCAGCCAGTCAGGGGGATGGTATGGCTACACCTTC.

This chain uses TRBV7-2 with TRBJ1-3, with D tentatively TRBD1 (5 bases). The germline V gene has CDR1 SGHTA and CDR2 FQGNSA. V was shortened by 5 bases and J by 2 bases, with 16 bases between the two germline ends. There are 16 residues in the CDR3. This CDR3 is CASSRGGSIAGNTIYF. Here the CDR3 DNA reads TGTGCCAGCAGCCGGGGGGGTAGTATCGCTGGAAACACCATATATTTT.

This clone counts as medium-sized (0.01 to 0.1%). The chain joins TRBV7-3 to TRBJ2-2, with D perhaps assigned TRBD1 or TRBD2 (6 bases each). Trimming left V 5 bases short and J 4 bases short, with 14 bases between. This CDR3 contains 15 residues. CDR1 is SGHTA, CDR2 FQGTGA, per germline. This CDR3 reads CASSPQGGGTGELFF. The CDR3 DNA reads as TGTGCCAGCAGCCCACAGGGAGGAGGCACCGGGGAGCTGTTTTTT.

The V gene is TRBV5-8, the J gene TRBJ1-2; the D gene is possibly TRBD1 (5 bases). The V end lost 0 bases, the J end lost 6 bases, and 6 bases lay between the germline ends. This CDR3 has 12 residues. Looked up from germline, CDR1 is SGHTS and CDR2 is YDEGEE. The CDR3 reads CASSLAGHGYTF. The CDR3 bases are TGTGCCAGCAGCTTGGCAGGGCATGGCTACACCTTC. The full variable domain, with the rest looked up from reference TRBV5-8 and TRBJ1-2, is EAGVTQSPTHLIKTRGQQATLRCSPISGHTSVYWYQQALGLGLQFLLWYDEGEERNRGNFPPRFSGRQFPNYSSELNVNALELEDSALYLCASSLAGHGYTFGSGTRLTVV.

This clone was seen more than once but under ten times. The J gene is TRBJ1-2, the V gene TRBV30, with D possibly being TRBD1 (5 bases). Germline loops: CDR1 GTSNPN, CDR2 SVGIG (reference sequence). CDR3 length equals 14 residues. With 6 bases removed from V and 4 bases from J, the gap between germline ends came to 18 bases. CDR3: CACQGWDRGYGYTF. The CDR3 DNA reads TGTGCCTGTCAGGGCTGGGATAGGGGCTATGGCTACACCTTC.

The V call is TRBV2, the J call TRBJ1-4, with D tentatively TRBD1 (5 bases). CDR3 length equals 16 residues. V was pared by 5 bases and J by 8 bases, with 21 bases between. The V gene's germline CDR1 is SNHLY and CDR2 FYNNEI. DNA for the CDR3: TGTGCCAGCAGTTCTACCCTCGCCGGGGCTGGGGAAAAACTGTTTTTT. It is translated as CASSSTLAGAGEKLFF.

CDR3 nucleotides: TGTGCCAGCTCTCGGGACATGAACACTGAAGCTTTCTTT. Translated: CASSRDMNTEAFF. The rearrangement uses TRBV18 and TRBJ1-1, with a weak D call TRBD1 (6 bases). Trimming left V 6 bases short and J 0 bases short, with 8 bases between. This CDR3 contains 13 residues. Germline V gene data show CDR1 as KGHSH and CDR2 as LQKENI.

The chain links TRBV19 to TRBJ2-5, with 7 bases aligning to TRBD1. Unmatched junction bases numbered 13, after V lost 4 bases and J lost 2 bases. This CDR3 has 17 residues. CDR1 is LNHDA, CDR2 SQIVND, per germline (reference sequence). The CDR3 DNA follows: TGTGCCAGTAGTAAACCCGGGACAGCCAGGACACAAGAGACCCAGTACTTC. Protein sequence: CASSKPGTARTQETQYF.

The CDR3 nucleotides read TGTGCCAGCAGTCCCCTCGGGGGGGCATACAATGAGCAGTTCTTC. Translation: CASSPLGGAYNEQFF. This chain links TRBV6-6 with TRBJ2-1; 8 bases fit TRBD2. The length of the CDR3 is 15 residues. The V and J ends lost 5 bases and 4 bases, in that order; junction bases with no gene match: 7. The germline V gene has CDR1 MNHNY and CDR2 SVGAGI (reference sequence).

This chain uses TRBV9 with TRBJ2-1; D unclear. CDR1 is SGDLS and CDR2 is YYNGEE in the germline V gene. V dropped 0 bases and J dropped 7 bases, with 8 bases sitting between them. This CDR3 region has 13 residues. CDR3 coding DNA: TGTGCCAGCAGCGTAGGGCAGGAAAATGAGCAGTTCTTC. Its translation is CASSVGQENEQFF.

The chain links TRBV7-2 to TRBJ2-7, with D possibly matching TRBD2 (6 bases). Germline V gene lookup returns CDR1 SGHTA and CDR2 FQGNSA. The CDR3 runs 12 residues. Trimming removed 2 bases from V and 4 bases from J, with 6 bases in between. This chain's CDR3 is CASSLREYEQYF. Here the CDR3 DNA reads TGTGCCAGCAGCTTACGGGAGTACGAGCAGTACTTC.

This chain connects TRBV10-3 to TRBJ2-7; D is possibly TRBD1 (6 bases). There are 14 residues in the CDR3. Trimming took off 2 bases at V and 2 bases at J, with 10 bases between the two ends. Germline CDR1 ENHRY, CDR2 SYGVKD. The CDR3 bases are TGTGCCATCAGTGAGGGGGGCCTCCCCTACGAGCAGTACTTC. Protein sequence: CAISEGGLPYEQYF.

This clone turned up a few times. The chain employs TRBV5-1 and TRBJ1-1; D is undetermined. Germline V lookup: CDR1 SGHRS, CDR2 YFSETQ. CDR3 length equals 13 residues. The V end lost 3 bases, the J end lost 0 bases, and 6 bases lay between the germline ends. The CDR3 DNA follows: TGCGCCAGCAGCTCTGAACTGAACACTGAAGCTTTCTTT. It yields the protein CASSSELNTEAFF.

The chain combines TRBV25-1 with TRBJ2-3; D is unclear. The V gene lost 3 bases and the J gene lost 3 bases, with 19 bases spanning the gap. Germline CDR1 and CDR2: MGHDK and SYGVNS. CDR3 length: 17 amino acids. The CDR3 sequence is CASSDRYSGSATDTQYF. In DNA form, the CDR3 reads TGTGCCAGCAGTGACCGATATTCAGGAAGCGCAACAGATACGCAGTATTTT.

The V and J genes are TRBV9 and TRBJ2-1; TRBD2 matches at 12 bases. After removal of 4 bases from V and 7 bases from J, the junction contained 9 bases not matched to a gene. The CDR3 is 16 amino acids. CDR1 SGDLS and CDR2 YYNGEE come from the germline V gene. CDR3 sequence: CASSSRTSGVRNEQFF. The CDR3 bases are TGTGCCAGCAGCTCTCGGACTAGCGGGGTTCGTAATGAGCAGTTCTTC.

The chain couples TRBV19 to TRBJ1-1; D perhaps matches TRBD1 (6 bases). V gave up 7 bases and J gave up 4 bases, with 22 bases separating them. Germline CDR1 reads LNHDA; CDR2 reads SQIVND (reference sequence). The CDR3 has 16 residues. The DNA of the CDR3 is TGTGCCAGTATCCCCCCAGGGGCAAAAAGGACCACTGAAGCTTTCTTT. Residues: CASIPPGAKRTTEAFF.

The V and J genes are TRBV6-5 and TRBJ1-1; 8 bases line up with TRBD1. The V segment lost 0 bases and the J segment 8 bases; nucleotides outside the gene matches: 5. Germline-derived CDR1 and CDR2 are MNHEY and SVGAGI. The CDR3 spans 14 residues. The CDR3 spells CASSYSTGDYEAFF. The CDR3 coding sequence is TGTGCCAGCAGTTACTCGACAGGGGACTACGAAGCTTTCTTT.

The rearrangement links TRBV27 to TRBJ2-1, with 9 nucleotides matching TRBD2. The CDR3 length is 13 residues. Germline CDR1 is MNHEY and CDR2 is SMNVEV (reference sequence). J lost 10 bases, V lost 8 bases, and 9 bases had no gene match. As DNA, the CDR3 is TGTGCCAGCTGGGAGCGGGGGGTCAGGGAGCAGTTCTTC. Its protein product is CASWERGVREQFF.

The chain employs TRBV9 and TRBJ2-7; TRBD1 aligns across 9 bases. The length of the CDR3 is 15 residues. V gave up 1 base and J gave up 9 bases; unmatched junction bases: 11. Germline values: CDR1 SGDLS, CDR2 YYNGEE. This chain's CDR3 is CASSVSPGQGVAQYF. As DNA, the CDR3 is TGTGCCAGCAGCGTATCCCCGGGACAGGGAGTGGCGCAGTACTTC.

CDR3 bases: TGTGCCAGCAGTTACTCTAGGCAGGCGGGGCTGGCTGAAGCTTTCTTT. Its protein is CASSYSRQAGLAEAFF. This sequence joins TRBV6-5 and TRBJ1-1; tentative D call: TRBD1 (5 bases). The germline CDR1 and CDR2 sequences are MNHEY and SVGAGI. The CDR3 has 16 residues. V lost 0 bases and J lost 6, with 17 bases in between.

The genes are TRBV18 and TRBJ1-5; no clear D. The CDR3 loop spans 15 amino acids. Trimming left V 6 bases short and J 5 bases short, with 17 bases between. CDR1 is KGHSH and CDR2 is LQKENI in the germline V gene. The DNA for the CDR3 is TGTGCCAGCTCCCCCCGGGAGGGCGTTGATCAGCCCCAGCATTTT. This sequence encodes CASSPREGVDQPQHF.

The CDR3 here is CASRANRGEDGYTF. CDR3 in DNA: TGTGCCAGCAGGGCAAACAGGGGGGAGGATGGCTACACCTTC. This sequence joins TRBV6-1 and TRBJ1-2; 8 positions match TRBD1. The CDR3 is 14 amino acids. CDR1 and CDR2 from the germline V gene are MNHNS and SASEGT. The V and J ends lost 6 bases and 6 bases, in that order; junction bases with no gene match: 9.

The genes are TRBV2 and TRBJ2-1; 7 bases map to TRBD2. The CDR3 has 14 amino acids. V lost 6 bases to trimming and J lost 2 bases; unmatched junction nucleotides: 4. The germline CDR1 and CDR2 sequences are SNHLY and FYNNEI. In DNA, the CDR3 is TGTGCCAGCAGGATAGCGGGTACCTACAATGAGCAGTTCTTC. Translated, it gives CASRIAGTYNEQFF.

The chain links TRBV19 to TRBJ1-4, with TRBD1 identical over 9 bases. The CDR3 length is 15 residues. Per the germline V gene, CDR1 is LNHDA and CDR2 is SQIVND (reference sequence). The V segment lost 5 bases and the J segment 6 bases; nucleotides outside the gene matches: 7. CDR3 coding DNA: TGTGCCAGTAGTCCTCAGACAGGGGGGGATGAAAAACTGTTTTTT. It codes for CASSPQTGGDEKLFF. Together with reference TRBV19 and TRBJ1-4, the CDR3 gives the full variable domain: DGGITQSPKYLFRKEGQNVTLSCEQNLNHDAMYWYRQDPGQGLRLIYYSQIVNDFQKGDIAEGYSVSREKKESFPLTVTSAQKNPTAFYLCASSPQTGGDEKLFFGSGTQLSVL.

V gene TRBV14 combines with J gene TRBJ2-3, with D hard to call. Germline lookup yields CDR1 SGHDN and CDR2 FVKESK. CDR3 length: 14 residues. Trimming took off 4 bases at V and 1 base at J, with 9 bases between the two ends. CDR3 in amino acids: CASSRYRGTDTQYF. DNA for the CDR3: TGTGCCAGCAGCCGCTACCGGGGCACAGATACGCAGTATTTT.

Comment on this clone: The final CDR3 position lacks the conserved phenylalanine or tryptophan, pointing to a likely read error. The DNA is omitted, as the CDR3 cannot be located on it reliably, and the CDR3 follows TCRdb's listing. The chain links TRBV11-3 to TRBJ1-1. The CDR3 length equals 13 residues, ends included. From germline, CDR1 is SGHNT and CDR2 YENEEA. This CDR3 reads CASSLGLGGSWRL.